The present T cell receptor beta chain was sequenced within a study of post-analysis software for immune sequencing data. For the study at large: Clinical courses comprised relapsing-remitting, secondary progressive and progressive-relapsing multiple sclerosis.

General study findings and limits: There was significantly lower normalized Chao1 diversity in multiple sclerosis patients than in controls. Strong co-clustering by F measure was evident for samples that had been prepared in the same batch. About 5 TRBV segments, including TRBV5-6, TRBV5-1 and TRBV20-1, were more frequent in patients than controls.

The TCR beta cDNA libraries carried unique molecular identifiers. Input populations of about 0.85 to 11 million T cells gave rise to some 500,000 cDNA molecules. Each CDR3 protein gets one entry after TCRdb re-called the PCR reads with MiXCR. The table shows approximately 440,000 distinct CDR3 sequences, with roughly 46% occurring only once. The length of the CDR3 is 12 residues. V shed 7 bases and J shed 7 bases, with 13 bases lying between them. Germline lookup yields CDR1 SQVTM and CDR2 ANQGSEA. This clonotype has only a few counts. What it recognizes is unknown. Source material: blood. This chain uses TRBV29-1 with TRBJ2-2, with D perhaps assigned TRBD1 or TRBD2 (5 bases each). The TCR was taken from a girl aged 5 to 17 with multiple sclerosis. DNA of the CDR3: TGCAGCGCCGGGACCTCGCACGGGGAGCTGTTTTTT. It yields the protein CSAGTSHGELFF.